This T cell receptor (beta chain) originates from a study of cytomegalovirus exposure and HLA in healthy donors. PCR amplification relied on 60 Vbeta primers (plus 13 Jbeta primers). The assay was immunoSEQ multiplex PCR, and TCRdb's table has in-frame clones only and misses some. The sample has approximately 100,000 clones; roughly 85% are singletons. V lost 3 bases, J lost 6 bases, and 5 bases stayed unmatched. The CDR3 is made up of 15 amino acids. CDR1 is KGHSH and CDR2 is LQKENI in the germline V gene. Material: PBMCs. The source of this sequence is a woman between 40 and 50 years old in good health and CMV-seronegative. The J gene is TRBJ2-1, the V gene TRBV18, with TRBD1 identical over 10 bases. The CDR3 sequence is CASSPGQGDGNEQFF. The CDR3, as DNA: TGTGCCAGCTCACCTGGACAGGGGGACGGCAATGAGCAGTTCTTC.